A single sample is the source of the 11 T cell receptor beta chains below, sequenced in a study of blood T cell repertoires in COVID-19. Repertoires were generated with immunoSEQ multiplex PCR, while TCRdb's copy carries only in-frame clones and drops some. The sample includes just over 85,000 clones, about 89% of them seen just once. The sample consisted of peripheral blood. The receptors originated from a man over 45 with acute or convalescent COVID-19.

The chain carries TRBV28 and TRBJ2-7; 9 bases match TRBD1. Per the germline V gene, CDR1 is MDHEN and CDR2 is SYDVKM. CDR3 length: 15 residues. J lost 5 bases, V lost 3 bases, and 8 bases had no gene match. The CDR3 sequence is CASSFPGTGYHEQYF. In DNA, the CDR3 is TGTGCCAGCAGTTTCCCCGGGACAGGGTACCACGAGCAGTACTTC.

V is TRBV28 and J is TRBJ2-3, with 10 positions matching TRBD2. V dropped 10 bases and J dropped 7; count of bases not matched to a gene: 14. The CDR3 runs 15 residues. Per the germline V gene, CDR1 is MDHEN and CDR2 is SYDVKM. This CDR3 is CATHSLTSGAHTQYF. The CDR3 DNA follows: TGTGCCACTCATTCTCTCACTAGCGGGGCGCATACGCAGTATTTT.

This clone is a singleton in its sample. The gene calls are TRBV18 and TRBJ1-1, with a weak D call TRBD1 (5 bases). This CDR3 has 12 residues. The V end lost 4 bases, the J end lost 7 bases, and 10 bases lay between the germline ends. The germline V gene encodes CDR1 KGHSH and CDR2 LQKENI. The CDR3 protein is CASSRSTVEAFF. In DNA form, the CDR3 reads TGTGCCAGCTCACGATCGACAGTTGAAGCTTTCTTT.

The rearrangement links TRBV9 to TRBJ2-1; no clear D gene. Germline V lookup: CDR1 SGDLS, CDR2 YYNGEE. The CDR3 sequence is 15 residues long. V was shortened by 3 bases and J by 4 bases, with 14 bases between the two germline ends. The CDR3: CASSALPHSYNEQFF. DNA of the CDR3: TGTGCCAGCAGCGCCCTGCCCCACTCTTACAATGAGCAGTTCTTC.

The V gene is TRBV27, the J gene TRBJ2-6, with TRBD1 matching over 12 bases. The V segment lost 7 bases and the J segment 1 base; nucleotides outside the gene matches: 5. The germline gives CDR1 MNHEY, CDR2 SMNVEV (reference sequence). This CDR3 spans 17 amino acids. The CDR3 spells CASTPGQGASGANVLTF. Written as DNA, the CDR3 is TGTGCCAGCACTCCGGGACAGGGGGCGTCTGGGGCCAACGTCCTGACTTTC.

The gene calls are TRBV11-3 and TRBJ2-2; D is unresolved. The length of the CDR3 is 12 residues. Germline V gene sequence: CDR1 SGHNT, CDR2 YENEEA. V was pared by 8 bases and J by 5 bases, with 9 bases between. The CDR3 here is CASRGLTGELFF. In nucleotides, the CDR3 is TGTGCCAGCCGCGGTTTGACCGGGGAGCTGTTTTTT.

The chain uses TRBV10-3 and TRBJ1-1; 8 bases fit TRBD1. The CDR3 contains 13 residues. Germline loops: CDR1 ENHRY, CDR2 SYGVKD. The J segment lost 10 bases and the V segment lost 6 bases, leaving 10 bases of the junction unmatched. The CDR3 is CAIRTDRATPAFF. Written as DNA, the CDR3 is TGTGCCATCAGAACGGACAGGGCCACTCCAGCTTTCTTT.

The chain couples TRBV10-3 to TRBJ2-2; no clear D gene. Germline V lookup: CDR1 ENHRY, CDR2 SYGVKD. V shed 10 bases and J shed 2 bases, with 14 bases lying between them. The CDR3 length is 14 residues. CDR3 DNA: TGTGCCACCGCCCCTCGGTTAAACACCGGGGAGCTGTTTTTT. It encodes CATAPRLNTGELFF.

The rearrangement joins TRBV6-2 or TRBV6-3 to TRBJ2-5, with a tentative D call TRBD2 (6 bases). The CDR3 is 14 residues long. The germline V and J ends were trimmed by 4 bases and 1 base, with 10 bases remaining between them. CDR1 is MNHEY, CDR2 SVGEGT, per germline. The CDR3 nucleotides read TGTGCCAGCAGTTCCAGCGGGCTCCAAGAGACCCAGTACTTC. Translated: CASSSSGLQETQYF.

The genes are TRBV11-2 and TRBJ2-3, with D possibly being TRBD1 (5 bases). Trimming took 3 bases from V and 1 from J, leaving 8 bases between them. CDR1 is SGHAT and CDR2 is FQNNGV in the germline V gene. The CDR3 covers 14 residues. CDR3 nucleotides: TGTGCCAGCAGCTTCCAGACAGGCACAGATACGCAGTATTTT. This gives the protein CASSFQTGTDTQYF.

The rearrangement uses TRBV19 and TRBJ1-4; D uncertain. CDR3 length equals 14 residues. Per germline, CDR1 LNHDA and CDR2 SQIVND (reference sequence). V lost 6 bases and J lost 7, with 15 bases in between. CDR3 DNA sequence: TGTGCCAGTAGGTCCTTCAATGCGCTTGAAAAACTGTTTTTT. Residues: CASRSFNALEKLFF.